A selection of T cell receptor beta chains follows, all from one sample in a study of CD8+ T cells in alopecia areata. The protocol was immunoSEQ multiplex PCR, while the TCRdb copy is restricted to in-frame clones and leaves out a portion. Here the sample spans more than 200,000 clones, less than 45% being singletons. Here the sequenced sample was CD4+ T cells sorted from blood, taken at roughly week 36, from a patient treated with tofacitinib. These receptors all stem from a human donor with alopecia areata. CDR3s include the opening cysteine and the closing phenylalanine or tryptophan. Fields, in order: clone size, V gene, J gene, D gene, CDR3 protein, CDR3 DNA. D genes are given only for firm matches. Not all rows give a size; the values are once, few, many and, for expanded clones, a class.

>many|TRBV29-1|TRBJ1-2|NA
CSVGGQQGYTF
TGCAGCGTCGGGGGGCAGCAAGGCTACACCTTC
>NA|TRBV29-1|TRBJ1-3|NA
CSVERGVGNTIYF
TGCAGCGTTGAGAGAGGGGTTGGAAACACCATATATTTT
>few|TRBV25-1|TRBJ1-5|NA
CASSESGSFNQPQHF
TGTGCCAGCAGTGAATCAGGTAGTTTCAATCAGCCCCAGCATTTT
>NA|TRBV7-2|TRBJ2-5|NA
CASSTLYQETQYF
TGTGCCAGCAGCACTCTCTACCAAGAGACCCAGTACTTC
>NA|TRBV5-6|TRBJ2-1|TRBD2
CASSLTSGSLNEQFF
TGTGCCAGCAGCTTGACTAGCGGGAGCCTCAATGAGCAGTTCTTC
>NA|TRBV7-3|TRBJ2-6|NA
CASSMVGAGANVLTF
TGTGCCAGCTCCATGGTAGGGGCTGGGGCCAACGTCCTGACTTTC
>few|TRBV7-2|TRBJ2-5|NA
CASSLRFQETQYF
TGTGCCAGCAGCTTACGCTTCCAAGAGACCCAGTACTTC
>NA|TRBV7-2|TRBJ2-7|NA
CASSDQANEQYF
TGTGCCAGCAGCGACCAAGCCAACGAGCAGTACTTC
>NA|TRBV12-5|TRBJ2-5|TRBD2
CASGYSGAETQYF
TGTGCTAGTGGCTACAGCGGGGCGGAGACCCAGTACTTC
>NA|TRBV7-8|TRBJ2-3|NA
CASISSLFTDTQYF
TGTGCCAGCATATCGTCTTTATTCACAGATACGCAGTATTTT
>few|TRBV7-2|TRBJ1-2|TRBD1
CASSQDRVTGYTF
TGTGCCAGCAGTCAGGACAGGGTGACTGGCTACACCTTC
>NA|TRBV7-2|TRBJ2-2|NA
CASSQPSSGELFF
TGTGCCAGCAGCCAGCCAAGTTCCGGGGAGCTGTTTTTT
>few|TRBV18|TRBJ2-3|NA
CASSPVGGTGGDTQYF
TGTGCCAGCTCACCAGTAGGCGGAACGGGGGGCGATACGCAGTATTTT
>few|TRBV1|TRBJ2-1|NA
CTSSHGTSGRARDEQFF
TGCACCAGCAGCCACGGGACTAGCGGGAGGGCCAGGGATGAGCAGTTCTTC
>once|TRBV29-1|TRBJ2-1|TRBD2
CSVAAPGGGGRNEQFF
TGCAGCGTTGCCGCCCCCGGGGGGGGCGGCCGCAATGAGCAGTTCTTC
>NA|TRBV12-2|TRBJ1-5|NA
CASRPTKGCNQPQHF
TGTGCAAGTCGCCCTACGAAAGGGTGCAATCAGCCCCAGCATTTT
>NA|TRBV4-2|TRBJ1-4|NA
CASSHPPGRGGEKLFF
TGTGCCAGCAGCCACCCCCCTGGGAGGGGTGGAGAAAAACTGTTTTTT
>few|TRBV2|TRBJ2-6|TRBD1
CASSVDRLASGANVLTF
TGTGCCAGCAGTGTGGACAGGTTGGCATCTGGGGCCAACGTCCTGACTTTC
>NA|TRBV15|TRBJ1-1|TRBD1
CATSEPDRVFTEAFF
TGTGCCACCTCAGAGCCCGACAGGGTGTTCACTGAAGCTTTCTTT
>NA|TRBV5-6|TRBJ2-4|NA
CASSLRVERLAKNIQYF
TGTGCCAGCAGCTTGAGGGTGGAAAGATTAGCCAAAAACATTCAGTACTTC
>NA|TRBV9|TRBJ1-3|NA
CASSGTASSGNTIYF
TGTGCCAGCAGCGGGACAGCGAGCTCTGGAAACACCATATATTTT
>NA|TRBV18|TRBJ1-2|NA
CASSPDRRRGYTF
TGTGCCAGCTCACCAGACAGACGACGTGGCTACACCTTC
>few|TRBV20-1|TRBJ2-4|NA
CSARGSPQYF
TGCAGTGCTAGAGGATCCCCTCAGTACTTC
>NA|TRBV18|TRBJ1-2|NA
CASSPPGTAANQGYTF
TGTGCCAGCTCACCACCGGGGACTGCTGCCAACCAGGGCTACACCTTC
>many|TRBV6-5|TRBJ2-3|NA
CASREGDTQYF
TGTGCCAGCAGAGAGGGAGATACGCAGTATTTT
>NA|TRBV27|TRBJ1-1|NA
CASSLRAVEGTEAFF
TGTGCCAGCAGTTTAAGGGCTGTGGAGGGCACTGAAGCTTTCTTT
>few|TRBV28|TRBJ2-5|TRBD2
CASSPGLPGGTQYF
TGTGCCAGCAGCCCGGGACTACCCGGAGGGACCCAGTACTTC
>NA|TRBV15|TRBJ2-3|TRBD2
CATSLTGGLGTDTQYF
TGTGCCACCAGCCTGACGGGAGGGCTTGGCACAGATACGCAGTATTTT
>few|TRBV7-8|TRBJ2-5|TRBD2
CASSLTLAGGGETQYF
TGTGCCAGCAGCTTAACCCTAGCGGGAGGCGGGGAGACCCAGTACTTC
>NA|TRBV30|TRBJ1-1|TRBD1
CAWSRQGWTEAFF
TGTGCCTGGAGTCGACAGGGTTGGACTGAAGCTTTCTTT
>NA|TRBV11-2|TRBJ2-5|TRBD2
CASSIGLAGVETQYF
TGTGCCAGCAGCATTGGACTAGCGGGAGTAGAGACCCAGTACTTC
>NA|TRBV30|TRBJ2-7|NA
CAWSTLGRTYGLEQYF
TGTGCCTGGAGTACATTGGGACGGACATACGGTTTAGAGCAGTACTTC
>NA|TRBV7-2|TRBJ2-2|TRBD1
CASSRQGKDTGELFF
TGTGCCAGCAGCCGACAGGGGAAGGACACCGGGGAGCTGTTTTTT
>NA|TRBV29-1|TRBJ2-7|TRBD1
CSVGTGKTYEQYF
TGCAGCGTTGGGACAGGGAAGACCTACGAGCAGTACTTC
>NA|TRBV9|TRBJ2-5|NA
CASSVEERISETQYF
TGTGCCAGCAGCGTAGAGGAACGGATATCCGAGACCCAGTACTTC
>NA|TRBV6-6|TRBJ2-6|NA
CASRNYSSSGANVLTF
TGTGCCAGCAGAAACTACAGCAGCTCTGGGGCCAACGTCCTGACTTTC
>few|TRBV5-4|TRBJ1-1|NA
CASSLGGPRYEAFF
TGTGCCAGCAGCTTGGGCGGCCCGCGATATGAAGCTTTCTTT
>many|TRBV18|TRBJ2-7|NA
CASSPTDQGPYEQYF
TGTGCCAGCTCCCCAACGGATCAGGGGCCCTACGAGCAGTACTTC
>few|TRBV18|TRBJ1-2|TRBD1
CASSPPGTGNYGYTF
TGTGCCAGCTCACCACCTGGGACAGGGAACTATGGCTACACCTTC
>NA|TRBV6-5|TRBJ1-2|NA
CASSYGGHPGYGYTF
TGTGCCAGCAGTTACGGGGGCCACCCGGGCTATGGCTACACCTTC
>NA|TRBV29-1|TRBJ2-7|NA
CSVPRVRSYEQYF
TGCAGCGTTCCCAGGGTGAGAAGCTACGAGCAGTACTTC
>NA|TRBV15|TRBJ1-1|NA
CATRGGALNTEAFF
TGTGCCACCAGAGGCGGGGCACTGAACACTGAAGCTTTCTTT